This T cell receptor (beta chain) was sequenced in a study of blood T cell repertoires in COVID-19. Study as a whole: The cDNA or gDNA used as material had been derived from T cells, B-cell-depleted T cells, or PBMCs.

The CDR3 extends over 12 amino acids. Trimming took off 4 bases at V and 4 bases at J, with 8 bases between the two ends. Germline V gene lookup returns CDR1 SGHDT and CDR2 YYEEEE. Per the original methods: Nucleated cell counts were estimated from reference gene primer amplification. Profiled with immunoSEQ multiplex PCR; TCRdb holds only in-frame clones, not every one. V, J and clone size reflect that table, while D and trimming were determined from the DNA. This sample carries some 370,000 clones, 90% of them seen once, and the ten largest clones take around 6.3%. Sequencing was done on a sample of peripheral blood. The receptor was derived from a man between 18 and 35 years old with active or convalescent COVID-19. The chain recombines TRBV5-6 with TRBJ2-5; D call uncertain. The CDR3 loop reads CASSVIGETQYF. The CDR3 DNA is TGTGCCAGCAGCGTCATCGGAGAGACCCAGTACTTC.